The 24 T cell receptor beta chains given below trace back to one sample, sequenced in a study of blood T cells in healthy people across ages. Combining a sample-barcoded 5' primer with a J-beta primer mix, a second PCR ran for about 6 to 12 cycles. A single record per CDR3 protein comes from TCRdb applying MiXCR to the 5' RACE reads. The repertoire consists of over a million distinct CDR3 sequences, with 59% occurring once and the leading ten covering over 5%. Sample: blood. These receptors were obtained from a man between 18 and 29 years old in good health.

This chain connects TRBV6-1 to TRBJ1-2, with 7 bases identical to TRBD1. Germline V gene sequence: CDR1 MNHNS, CDR2 SASEGT. The CDR3 has 13 residues. V lost 6 bases to trimming and J lost 12 bases; unmatched junction nucleotides: 13. This chain's CDR3 is CASSIGTAGRNTF. In DNA, the CDR3 is TGTGCCAGCAGCATCGGGACAGCGGGGAGGAACACCTTC.

This clonotype was observed a few times. This chain joins TRBV12-3 or TRBV12-4 and TRBJ2-1; D is possibly TRBD2 (6 bases). This CDR3 region has 15 residues. V was shortened by 3 bases and J by 7 bases, with 16 bases between the two germline ends. Here the CDR3 reads CASSLKLAARNEQFF. The CDR3 bases are TGTGCCAGCAGTTTGAAACTAGCCGCGAGAAATGAGCAGTTCTTC.

The chain has TRBV2 and TRBJ1-2; D remains unclear. The CDR3 sequence is 10 residues long. The V gene lost 4 bases and the J gene lost 7 bases, with 4 bases spanning the gap. Germline CDR1 reads SNHLY; CDR2 reads FYNNEI. This chain's CDR3 is CASSGSGYTF. CDR3 in DNA: TGTGCCAGCAGTGGTAGTGGCTACACCTTC.

The genes are TRBV12-5 and TRBJ2-1; D could derive from TRBD1 or TRBD2 (5 bases each). Germline-derived CDR1 and CDR2 are LGHNT and FRNRAP. V was clipped by 0 bases and J by 12 bases, with 15 bases between them. The CDR3 loop spans 14 amino acids. CDR3 region: CASGLVSGLQGQFF. The CDR3, as DNA: TGTGCTAGTGGTTTGGTTTCGGGGTTGCAGGGGCAGTTCTTC.

The chain couples TRBV4-3 to TRBJ2-2; tentative D call: TRBD1 (5 bases). This CDR3 spans 11 amino acids. CDR1 and CDR2 (germline): LGHNA, YSLEER. Deletions cut 10 bases from V and 7 bases from J, with 10 bases between. The chain's CDR3 is CATSGNGELFF. Written as DNA, the CDR3 is TGCGCCACCTCAGGGAACGGGGAGCTGTTTTTT.

This clonotype appeared once. The chain couples TRBV6-5 to TRBJ2-2, with D possibly being TRBD2 (5 bases). Trimming cost V 2 bases and J 8 bases, with 12 bases left between them. This CDR3 has 14 residues. Germline V gives CDR1 MNHEY, CDR2 SVGAGI. The CDR3 bases are TGTGCCAGCAGTTACAGCAAAAGAGGGGGGGAGCTGTTTTTT. Translating gives CASSYSKRGGELFF.

This clonotype has a handful of counts. The chain joins TRBV12-3 or TRBV12-4 to TRBJ2-4; D possibly corresponds to TRBD1 (5 bases). The J call may not be correct, given that the DNA end is closer to TRBJ2-7. This CDR3 region has 14 residues. The CDR3 reads CASRPLQGLGEQYF. Written as DNA, the CDR3 is TGTGCCAGCAGACCACTGCAGGGCCTCGGCGAGCAGTACTTC.

The V call is TRBV9, the J call TRBJ2-4, with TRBD1 identical over 11 bases. This CDR3 contains 18 residues. V dropped 4 bases and J dropped 6; count of bases not matched to a gene: 15. CDR1 SGDLS and CDR2 YYNGEE come from the germline V gene. The CDR3 region is CASSPSGTGGLVGNIQYF. In DNA form, the CDR3 reads TGTGCCAGCAGCCCCTCCGGGACAGGGGGGTTGGTGGGAAACATTCAGTACTTC.

V is TRBV10-3 and J is TRBJ1-1; D is unresolved. CDR3 size: 10 residues. Trimming took off 11 bases at V and 6 bases at J, with 10 bases between the two ends. The germline V gene has CDR1 ENHRY and CDR2 SYGVKD. The CDR3 protein is CAPRPAEAFF. The CDR3 DNA follows: TGTGCCCCCAGGCCGGCTGAAGCTTTCTTT.

The V and J genes are TRBV11-1 and TRBJ2-4, with D hard to call. The J call may be wrong; the DNA end is better matched by TRBJ2-7. Looked up from germline, CDR1 is SGHAT and CDR2 is FQDESV (reference sequence). The CDR3 consists of 12 residues. CDR3: CASSSALYEQYF. The CDR3, as DNA: TGTGCCAGCAGCTCAGCCCTTTACGAGCAGTACTTC.

The V gene is TRBV27, the J gene TRBJ2-7, with no clear D. V lost 2 bases to trimming and J lost 9 bases, with 8 bases between them. The germline CDR1 and CDR2 sequences are MNHEY and SMNVEV (reference sequence). The CDR3 runs to 11 residues. CDR3 loop: CASSLGHGQYF. CDR3 bases: TGTGCCAGCAGTTTAGGCCACGGGCAGTACTTC.

V and J are TRBV3-1 and TRBJ2-4, with TRBD1 matching 8 bases. The J call may be faulty, since TRBJ2-7 better matches the DNA end. This CDR3 is built from 13 residues. Germline CDR1 LGHDT, CDR2 YNNKEL (reference sequence). CDR3 in DNA: TGTGCCAGCAGCCGGACAGGGATTAACGAGCAGTACTTC. Translating it yields CASSRTGINEQYF.

This clonotype was found a few times. The chain uses TRBV29-1 and TRBJ2-7; D is undetermined. Per the germline V gene, CDR1 is SQVTM and CDR2 is ANQGSEA. The CDR3 is made up of 13 amino acids. Trimming took off 0 bases at V and 6 bases at J, with 12 bases between the two ends. CDR3: CSVEDLGDGEQYF. The DNA of the CDR3 is TGCAGCGTTGAAGATCTGGGCGACGGCGAGCAGTACTTC.

In regard to this clonotype: The junction differs from germline at one of its ends, possibly a read error. This sequence joins TRBV4-2 and TRBJ1-5; 8 bases are shared with TRBD1. There are 15 residues in the CDR3. From germline, CDR1 is LGHNA and CDR2 YNFKEQ. CDR3 nucleotides: TGTGCCTGCAGCCGAGCCCGGACAGGGCGTCAGCCCCAGCATTTT. This encodes CACSRARTGRQPQHF.

This clonotype turned up a few times. The V and J genes are TRBV20-1 and TRBJ2-7; 8 bases line up with TRBD1. V dropped 0 bases and J dropped 11; count of bases not matched to a gene: 15. The CDR3 runs to 15 residues. Germline loops: CDR1 DFQATT, CDR2 SNEGSKA (reference sequence). In nucleotides, the CDR3 is TGCAGTGCTAGAGATTATCCGGACAGGGATTCGTTGGAGTACTTC. Amino acid sequence: CSARDYPDRDSLEYF.

This clonotype was counted between two and nine times. The chain is built from TRBV29-1 and TRBJ2-1; the D gene could be TRBD1 or TRBD2 (5 bases each). Between the trimmed V and J ends, which lost 4 bases and 8 bases, there was a span of 6 bases. The CDR3 runs to 10 residues. CDR1 and CDR2 from the germline V gene are SQVTM and ANQGSEA. The CDR3 region has the DNA TGCAGCGTTGGAGGGGATGAGCAGTTCTTC. Its protein is CSVGGDEQFF.

The chain links TRBV15 to TRBJ2-3, with a weak D call TRBD2 (5 bases). This CDR3 region has 14 residues. V lost 1 base to trimming and J lost 2 bases, with 7 bases between them. CDR1 and CDR2 (germline): LNHNV, YYDKDF (reference sequence). The CDR3 here is CATSRVRVTDTQYF. Written as DNA, the CDR3 is TGTGCCACCAGCAGAGTGCGGGTCACAGATACGCAGTATTTT.

A few counts support this clonotype. V gene TRBV3-1 combines with J gene TRBJ2-2; the D is unclear. This CDR3 comprises 13 residues. V was cut by 3 bases and J by 8 bases, with 10 bases left in between. CDR1 and CDR2 from the germline V gene are LGHDT and YNNKEL (reference sequence). In nucleotides, the CDR3 is TGTGCCAGCAGCCAGTCCCCGATTGGGGAGCTGTTTTTT. The encoded protein is CASSQSPIGELFF.

The chain employs TRBV5-6 and TRBJ1-2; D might be TRBD1 (5 bases). This CDR3 is 15 amino acids long. The V end lost 4 bases, the J end lost 1 base, and 14 bases lay between the germline ends. Germline V lookup: CDR1 SGHDT, CDR2 YYEEEE. The CDR3 coding sequence is TGTGCCAGCAGCCTATCAATGACAGTTAACTATGGCTACACCTTC. Residues: CASSLSMTVNYGYTF.

This chain joins TRBV20-1 and TRBJ2-5, with TRBD2 as a possible D gene (5 bases). The J call is in doubt because the DNA end fits TRBJ2-7 better. Looked up from germline, CDR1 is DFQATT and CDR2 is SNEGSKA (reference sequence). The CDR3 is 15 residues long. The CDR3 bases are TGCAGTGCTAGTTGGGCCAGCGGCTTCTCCTACGAGCAGTACTTC. Its protein product is CSASWASGFSYEQYF.

In its sample, this clonotype was seen a few times. V gene TRBV27 combines with J gene TRBJ2-7; D ambiguous. Germline CDR1 MNHEY, CDR2 SMNVEV (reference sequence). The CDR3 is made up of 14 amino acids. Between the trimmed V and J ends, which lost 8 bases and 4 bases, there was a span of 18 bases. In DNA, the CDR3 is TGTGCCAGCCAACCAACCAGGAGTTGGTACGAGCAGTACTTC. Translation: CASQPTRSWYEQYF.

This clonotype was detected a few times. V gene TRBV12-3 or TRBV12-4 combines with J gene TRBJ2-1; TRBD2 matches 8 bases. CDR3 length equals 13 residues. The ends lost 5 bases at V and 8 bases at J; junction bases unmatched: 5. The CDR3 DNA follows: TGTGCCAGCAGTGGACTAGCCAAAGATGAGCAGTTCTTC. It encodes CASSGLAKDEQFF.

The V and J genes are TRBV20-1 and TRBJ1-1, with D perhaps matching TRBD1 (5 bases). This CDR3 region has 15 residues. Germline CDR1 DFQATT, CDR2 SNEGSKA (reference sequence). V was shortened by 5 bases and J by 4 bases, with 20 bases between the two germline ends. The CDR3 DNA follows: TGCAGTGCTTTACTCCGGGGCTGGGTGAGCACTGAAGCTTTCTTT. Protein sequence: CSALLRGWVSTEAFF.

The chain joins TRBV12-3 or TRBV12-4 to TRBJ2-2; 7 bases fit TRBD2. The CDR3 is 15 amino acids. Losses at the gene ends were 8 bases for V and 5 bases for J; bases not matched to a gene: 11. This CDR3 reads CASPKSGVQTGELFF. The CDR3 nucleotides are TGTGCCAGCCCTAAGAGCGGGGTTCAAACCGGGGAGCTGTTTTTT.